This is a list of T cell receptor beta chains from one sample in a study of spatial heterogeneity in lung cancer. TCRdb called the 5' RACE reads again in MiXCR, with one record for every CDR3 protein. Among about 27,000 distinct CDR3 sequences listed, about 6.6% were seen once. The sequences come from lung tumor tissue, collected at surgery. Every receptor here comes from a male donor with early-stage non-small cell lung cancer. CDR3s include the opening cysteine and the closing phenylalanine or tryptophan. D genes are given only for firm matches. Clone size is stated in some rows and not others, as once, few, many or a class when expanded.

D gene: TRBD1
clone size: many
J gene: TRBJ2-2
V gene: TRBV4-1
CDR3 protein: CASSQGDRVRYGGTGELFF
CDR3 DNA: TGCGCCAGCAGCCAAGGGGACAGGGTGCGTTATGGGGGCACCGGGGAGCTGTTTTTT

D gene: NA
clone size: many
J gene: TRBJ2-2
V gene: TRBV20-1
CDR3 protein: CSAPGLQNTGELFF
CDR3 DNA: TGCAGTGCTCCGGGACTCCAAAACACCGGGGAGCTGTTTTTT

D gene: NA
clone size: many
J gene: TRBJ1-1
V gene: TRBV6-1
CDR3 protein: CATSIRTRAEAFF
CDR3 DNA: TGTGCCACCTCGATCCGAACACGCGCTGAAGCTTTCTTT

D gene: NA
clone size: NA
J gene: TRBJ1-5
V gene: TRBV12-3/TRBV12-4
CDR3 protein: CASSMTDSYQPQHF
CDR3 DNA: TGTGCCAGCAGCATGACAGATAGCTATCAGCCCCAGCATTTT

D gene: NA
clone size: many
J gene: TRBJ1-1
V gene: TRBV15
CDR3 protein: CATSRAQGVYMNTEAFF
CDR3 DNA: TGTGCCACCAGCAGGGCACAGGGAGTTTATATGAACACTGAAGCTTTCTTT

D gene: NA
clone size: few
J gene: TRBJ2-3
V gene: TRBV11-2
CDR3 protein: CASSLGGFGTDTQYF
CDR3 DNA: TGTGCCAGCAGCTTAGGGGGGTTCGGCACAGATACGCAGTATTTT

D gene: TRBD1
clone size: many
J gene: TRBJ1-2
V gene: TRBV7-2
CDR3 protein: CASSSRDRVGYTF
CDR3 DNA: TGTGCCAGCAGCTCCCGGGACAGGGTTGGCTACACCTTC

D gene: NA
clone size: few
J gene: TRBJ1-2
V gene: TRBV20-1
CDR3 protein: CSAIGHRRANYGYTF
CDR3 DNA: TGCAGTGCTATTGGGCACAGGAGAGCTAACTATGGCTACACCTTC

D gene: TRBD2
clone size: medium-sized
J gene: TRBJ2-5
V gene: TRBV7-2
CDR3 protein: CASSLALGGEETQYF
CDR3 DNA: TGTGCCAGCAGCTTAGCGCTCGGGGGGGAGGAGACCCAGTACTTC

D gene: NA
clone size: many
J gene: TRBJ2-1
V gene: TRBV28
CDR3 protein: CASSLSGLGQFF
CDR3 DNA: TGTGCCAGCAGTTTATCGGGGTTGGGGCAGTTCTTC

D gene: NA
clone size: medium-sized
J gene: TRBJ2-1
V gene: TRBV5-5
CDR3 protein: CASSFRPGGYNEQFF
CDR3 DNA: TGTGCCAGCAGCTTTCGGCCCGGGGGCTACAATGAGCAGTTCTTC

D gene: NA
clone size: many
J gene: TRBJ2-3
V gene: TRBV2
CDR3 protein: CASSESFGTQYF
CDR3 DNA: TGTGCCAGCAGCGAATCCTTCGGTACGCAGTATTTT

D gene: NA
clone size: NA
J gene: TRBJ2-1
V gene: TRBV4-3
CDR3 protein: CASSQDPPPFNEQFF
CDR3 DNA: TGCGCCAGCAGCCAAGACCCCCCTCCCTTCAATGAGCAGTTCTTC

D gene: NA
clone size: NA
J gene: TRBJ2-3
V gene: TRBV7-2
CDR3 protein: CASSQDLSGGHKRTQYF
CDR3 DNA: TGTGCCAGCAGCCAAGACTTGTCCGGGGGACACAAAAGGACGCAGTATTTT

D gene: TRBD1
clone size: many
J gene: TRBJ2-1
V gene: TRBV5-1
CDR3 protein: CASSRGTDHNEQFF
CDR3 DNA: TGCGCCAGCAGCCGAGGGACAGATCACAATGAGCAGTTCTTC

D gene: NA
clone size: many
J gene: TRBJ2-7
V gene: TRBV4-2
CDR3 protein: CASSQGRDTYEQYF
CDR3 DNA: TGTGCCAGCAGCCAAGGCAGGGACACCTACGAGCAGTACTTC

D gene: TRBD2
clone size: many
J gene: TRBJ2-1
V gene: TRBV5-4
CDR3 protein: CASSVLAGVANEQFF
CDR3 DNA: TGTGCCAGCAGCGTACTAGCGGGGGTTGCGAATGAGCAGTTCTTC

D gene: NA
clone size: few
J gene: TRBJ1-5
V gene: TRBV6-2/TRBV6-3
CDR3 protein: CATETGSNQPQHF
CDR3 DNA: TGTGCCACCGAGACAGGCAGCAATCAGCCCCAGCATTTT

D gene: TRBD1
clone size: many
J gene: TRBJ1-2
V gene: TRBV11-2
CDR3 protein: CASSDRTGANYGYTF
CDR3 DNA: TGTGCCAGCAGCGATAGGACAGGAGCTAACTATGGCTACACCTTC

D gene: NA
clone size: many
J gene: TRBJ2-3
V gene: TRBV2
CDR3 protein: CASSGLTADTQYF
CDR3 DNA: TGTGCCAGCAGTGGCCTAACGGCAGATACGCAGTATTTT

D gene: NA
clone size: many
J gene: TRBJ1-3
V gene: TRBV5-5
CDR3 protein: CASSLKGSFSGNTIYF
CDR3 DNA: TGTGCCAGCAGCTTGAAGGGCTCTTTCTCTGGAAACACCATATATTTT

D gene: TRBD1
clone size: NA
J gene: TRBJ1-3
V gene: TRBV5-1
CDR3 protein: CASSLGTGSGNTIYF
CDR3 DNA: TGCGCCAGCAGCTTGGGGACAGGCTCTGGAAACACCATATATTTT

D gene: NA
clone size: many
J gene: TRBJ1-1
V gene: TRBV4-1
CDR3 protein: CASSQPFTGMNTEAFF
CDR3 DNA: TGCGCCAGCAGCCAACCTTTTACAGGGATGAACACTGAAGCTTTCTTT

D gene: NA
clone size: many
J gene: TRBJ2-3
V gene: TRBV27
CDR3 protein: CASRREGPDTQYF
CDR3 DNA: TGTGCCAGCCGCCGCGAGGGGCCAGATACGCAGTATTTT

D gene: NA
clone size: many
J gene: TRBJ2-3
V gene: TRBV28
CDR3 protein: CASSWGRADTQYF
CDR3 DNA: TGTGCCAGCAGTTGGGGGAGAGCAGATACGCAGTATTTT

D gene: NA
clone size: NA
J gene: TRBJ1-3
V gene: TRBV2
CDR3 protein: CASSREQGKIGGNTIYF
CDR3 DNA: TGTGCCAGCAGCCGGGAACAGGGAAAGATCGGTGGAAACACCATATATTTT

D gene: TRBD1
clone size: medium-sized
J gene: TRBJ1-5
V gene: TRBV18
CDR3 protein: CASSSRGPSNQPQHF
CDR3 DNA: TGTGCCAGCTCATCCAGGGGGCCTAGCAATCAGCCCCAGCATTTT

D gene: NA
clone size: many
J gene: TRBJ1-1
V gene: TRBV3-1
CDR3 protein: CASSQPSASAEAFF
CDR3 DNA: TGTGCCAGCAGCCAACCGTCCGCGTCGGCTGAAGCTTTCTTT

D gene: TRBD1
clone size: many
J gene: TRBJ2-5
V gene: TRBV7-8
CDR3 protein: CASSSGGFGQETQYF
CDR3 DNA: TGTGCCAGCAGCTCAGGGGGTTTTGGGCAAGAGACCCAGTACTTC

D gene: NA
clone size: many
J gene: TRBJ2-6
V gene: TRBV7-2
CDR3 protein: CASSSQVSGANVLTF
CDR3 DNA: TGTGCCAGCAGCTCGCAGGTCTCTGGGGCCAACGTCCTGACTTTC

D gene: NA
clone size: many
J gene: TRBJ2-5
V gene: TRBV29-1
CDR3 protein: CSVEDPWNRQTQYF
CDR3 DNA: TGCAGCGTTGAAGATCCGTGGAACCGGCAGACCCAGTACTTC

D gene: TRBD2
clone size: NA
J gene: TRBJ2-3
V gene: TRBV11-1
CDR3 protein: CASSTRTSFTDTQYF
CDR3 DNA: TGTGCCAGCAGCACCAGGACTAGCTTCACAGATACGCAGTATTTT

D gene: NA
clone size: many
J gene: TRBJ1-2
V gene: TRBV7-9
CDR3 protein: CASSRAGKIPGYTF
CDR3 DNA: TGTGCCAGCAGCCGTGCCGGGAAAATTCCCGGCTACACCTTC

D gene: TRBD2
clone size: few
J gene: TRBJ2-5
V gene: TRBV7-2
CDR3 protein: CASSSSSGAYQETQYF
CDR3 DNA: TGTGCCAGCAGCTCCTCTAGCGGGGCGTACCAAGAGACCCAGTACTTC

D gene: TRBD1
clone size: once
J gene: TRBJ2-5
V gene: TRBV20-1
CDR3 protein: CSASLTGQETQYF
CDR3 DNA: TGCAGTGCTTCACTGACAGGGCAAGAGACCCAGTACTTC

D gene: NA
clone size: few
J gene: TRBJ1-2
V gene: TRBV4-2
CDR3 protein: CASSRGEKRSGYTF
CDR3 DNA: TGTGCCAGCAGCCGGGGAGAGAAGAGGAGTGGCTACACCTTC

D gene: NA
clone size: many
J gene: TRBJ2-5
V gene: TRBV28
CDR3 protein: CASSLGLRKTQYF
CDR3 DNA: TGTGCCAGCAGTTTAGGCCTCCGTAAGACCCAGTACTTC

D gene: NA
clone size: NA
J gene: TRBJ2-1
V gene: TRBV4-1
CDR3 protein: CASSQANKQFF
CDR3 DNA: TGCGCCAGCAGCCAAGCGAATAAGCAGTTCTTC

D gene: NA
clone size: many
J gene: TRBJ1-4
V gene: TRBV6-5
CDR3 protein: CASSPGESSWVWEKLFF
CDR3 DNA: TGTGCCAGCAGCCCTGGGGAATCGAGTTGGGTATGGGAAAAACTGTTTTTT

D gene: NA
clone size: many
J gene: TRBJ2-5
V gene: TRBV7-8
CDR3 protein: CASSLARYQETQYF
CDR3 DNA: TGTGCCAGCAGCTTAGCAAGGTACCAAGAGACCCAGTACTTC

D gene: NA
clone size: few
J gene: TRBJ1-1
V gene: TRBV7-2
CDR3 protein: CASSLVGGANTEAFF
CDR3 DNA: TGTGCCAGCAGCTTAGTAGGCGGAGCGAACACTGAAGCTTTCTTT

D gene: NA
clone size: few
J gene: TRBJ2-5
V gene: TRBV7-2
CDR3 protein: CASSLEKGGPAQYF
CDR3 DNA: TGTGCCAGCAGCTTAGAAAAGGGCGGGCCGGCCCAGTACTTC

D gene: TRBD2
clone size: NA
J gene: TRBJ2-3
V gene: TRBV20-1
CDR3 protein: CSATPLAGSSTDTQYF
CDR3 DNA: TGCAGTGCTACCCCCCTAGCGGGGTCTAGCACAGATACGCAGTATTTT

D gene: TRBD1
clone size: few
J gene: TRBJ1-4
V gene: TRBV29-1
CDR3 protein: CSVGGQGHEKLFF
CDR3 DNA: TGCAGCGTTGGAGGACAGGGACATGAAAAACTGTTTTTT

D gene: TRBD1
clone size: NA
J gene: TRBJ1-4
V gene: TRBV20-1
CDR3 protein: CGMTGVANEKLFF
CDR3 DNA: TGCGGGATGACAGGGGTGGCTAATGAAAAACTGTTTTTT

D gene: TRBD1
clone size: many
J gene: TRBJ1-1
V gene: TRBV28
CDR3 protein: CATLGQGATNTEAFF
CDR3 DNA: TGTGCCACCTTAGGACAGGGGGCGACCAACACTGAAGCTTTCTTT

D gene: TRBD1
clone size: many
J gene: TRBJ2-1
V gene: TRBV18
CDR3 protein: CASSLGQLTIDEQFF
CDR3 DNA: TGTGCCAGCTCACTGGGACAGTTAACAATCGATGAGCAGTTCTTC

D gene: NA
clone size: many
J gene: TRBJ1-5
V gene: TRBV6-5
CDR3 protein: CASSPLVGQPQHF
CDR3 DNA: TGTGCCAGCAGCCCACTGGTAGGCCAGCCCCAGCATTTT

D gene: NA
clone size: many
J gene: TRBJ2-3
V gene: TRBV29-1
CDR3 protein: CSPRDTDTQYF
CDR3 DNA: TGCAGCCCCCGGGACACAGATACGCAGTATTTT

D gene: NA
clone size: many
J gene: TRBJ2-1
V gene: TRBV2
CDR3 protein: CASGGNEQFF
CDR3 DNA: TGTGCCAGCGGGGGCAATGAGCAGTTCTTC

D gene: NA
clone size: many
J gene: TRBJ2-2
V gene: TRBV7-2
CDR3 protein: CASSLLWGTGELFF
CDR3 DNA: TGTGCCAGCAGCTTACTATGGGGCACCGGGGAGCTGTTTTTT

D gene: TRBD2
clone size: NA
J gene: TRBJ2-1
V gene: TRBV6-5
CDR3 protein: CASSYLGGDEQFF
CDR3 DNA: TGTGCCAGCAGTTACCTGGGAGGGGATGAGCAGTTCTTC

D gene: TRBD1
clone size: NA
J gene: TRBJ1-1
V gene: TRBV29-1
CDR3 protein: CSVRRGGYTEAFF
CDR3 DNA: TGCAGCGTTCGCAGGGGGGGGTACACTGAAGCTTTCTTT

D gene: NA
clone size: NA
J gene: TRBJ1-2
V gene: TRBV6-6
CDR3 protein: CASRARTEQDNYGYTF
CDR3 DNA: TGTGCCAGCAGGGCTCGGACGGAACAGGATAACTATGGCTACACCTTC